The 18 T cell receptor beta chains below were found in one sample sequenced in a study of shared clonotypes between healthy human individuals (dated by TCRdb to 2018 to 2021). The library was produced with the immunoSEQ multiplex PCR assay. Not all clones reach the TCRdb copy of this immuneACCESS table, which keeps in-frame sequences only. Checked studies attribute under half of the gap to unresolved V genes and leave the rest unexplained. For this sample the table gives under 600,000 clones, of which 97% were detected only once. The ten largest clones add up to around 0.058% of the sample. Sequenced sample: naive CD4+ T cells sorted from blood. This sample's cell subset or site label indicates: CD45RA+ positively selected. The receptors here all came from a woman aged 30 to 39 in good health.

The V gene is TRBV28, the J gene TRBJ1-2, with D possibly TRBD1 on 6 matching bases. This CDR3 is built from 14 residues. V shed 6 bases and J shed 4 bases, with 15 bases lying between them. CDR1 and CDR2 (germline): MDHEN, SYDVKM. The CDR3 protein is CASSMSGQRYGYTF. The CDR3 DNA reads TGTGCCAGCAGCATGTCGGGACAACGCTATGGCTACACCTTC.

This chain uses TRBV7-9 with TRBJ2-5; 7 nucleotides agree with TRBD2. Germline V gene data show CDR1 as SEHNR and CDR2 as FQNEAQ (reference sequence). This CDR3 is 15 amino acids long. V shed 2 bases and J 5 bases; nucleotides not matched to a gene: 8. CDR3 amino acids: CASSLLGSGKETQYF. The CDR3 DNA follows: TGTGCCAGCAGCTTATTGGGGAGCGGGAAGGAGACCCAGTACTTC.

V is TRBV4-1 and J is TRBJ1-5; D possibly corresponds to TRBD1 (6 bases). This CDR3 region has 16 residues. Germline V gene data show CDR1 as MGHRA and CDR2 as YSYEKL. V was cut by 4 bases and J by 4 bases, with 17 bases left in between. The CDR3: CASSLIPLTGNQPQHF. The CDR3 bases are TGCGCCAGCAGCCTAATCCCCCTTACAGGGAATCAGCCCCAGCATTTT.

The V call is TRBV30, the J call TRBJ2-2; maybe TRBD2 (5 bases). The CDR3 spans 14 residues. Trimming removed 5 bases from V and 0 bases from J, with 10 bases in between. Germline V CDR1 and CDR2: GTSNPN, SVGIG (reference sequence). The CDR3 DNA is TGTGCCTGGCGAGCGGCTTCGAACACCGGGGAGCTGTTTTTT. Its protein is CAWRAASNTGELFF.

This chain uses TRBV28 with TRBJ1-3; TRBD1 matches 7 bases. Trimming removed 1 base from V and 0 bases from J; junction bases left unmatched: 6. Germline V gives CDR1 MDHEN, CDR2 SYDVKM. The CDR3 has 17 residues. CDR3 loop: CASSLFTGAHSGNTIYF. CDR3 in DNA: TGTGCCAGCAGTTTATTCACAGGGGCCCACTCTGGAAACACCATATATTTT.

This chain uses TRBV6-5 with TRBJ2-1; D tentatively reads TRBD1 or TRBD2 (5 bases each). V was shortened by 2 bases and J by 7 bases, with 18 bases between the two germline ends. The germline V gene has CDR1 MNHEY and CDR2 SVGAGI. The CDR3 sequence is 16 residues long. In DNA, the CDR3 is TGTGCCAGCAGTTACCCCGGGACCATCTTGGGAAATGAGCAGTTCTTC. Protein product: CASSYPGTILGNEQFF.

This clone was detected only once. The chain couples TRBV4-2 to TRBJ2-5; TRBD1 matches at 8 bases. CDR3 length equals 16 residues. Looked up from germline, CDR1 is LGHNA and CDR2 is YNFKEQ. The V and J ends lost 1 base and 5 bases, in that order; junction bases with no gene match: 9. CDR3 residues: CASSQGYQGAGETQYF. For the CDR3, the DNA is TGTGCCAGCAGCCAAGGTTACCAGGGGGCAGGTGAGACCCAGTACTTC.

The chain combines TRBV11-2 with TRBJ2-7; no definite D call. The V gene's germline CDR1 is SGHAT and CDR2 FQNNGV. There are 15 residues in the CDR3. Deletions cut 1 base from V and 2 bases from J, with 12 bases between. CDR3 sequence reads: CASSLGYSIAYEQYF. In DNA form, the CDR3 reads TGTGCCAGCAGCTTAGGCTACTCGATAGCCTACGAGCAGTACTTC.

This clone was recorded only once. V is TRBV14 and J is TRBJ2-7; perhaps D is TRBD1 or TRBD2 (5 bases each). V lost 1 base, J lost 6 bases, and 10 bases lay in between. Germline V CDR1 and CDR2: SGHDN, FVKESK. The CDR3 contains 13 residues. CDR3 residues: CASSQASGSEQYF. The CDR3 DNA sequence: TGTGCCAGCAGCCAAGCATCAGGGAGCGAGCAGTACTTC.

The chain joins TRBV5-6 to TRBJ2-1, with 10 bases aligning to TRBD2. V lost 9 bases and J lost 0; bases outside the gene matches: 12. Per the germline V gene, CDR1 is SGHDT and CDR2 is YYEEEE. The CDR3 has 17 amino acids. As DNA, the CDR3 is TGTGCCACCTGGGTAGCGGGAGGCGGGAGCTCCTACAATGAGCAGTTCTTC. Its protein is CATWVAGGGSSYNEQFF. Supplemented by reference TRBV5-6 and TRBJ2-1, the full variable domain reads DAGVTQSPTHLIKTRGQQVTLRCSPKSGHDTVSWYQQALGQGPQFIFQYYEEEERQRGNFPDRFSGHQFPNYSSELNVNALLLGDSALYLCATWVAGGGSSYNEQFFGPGTRLTVL.

The rearrangement joins TRBV6-5 to TRBJ2-7, with 9 nucleotides matching TRBD1. J gave up 7 bases and V 5 bases, and 6 bases lay outside the gene matches. This CDR3 has 13 residues. From germline, CDR1 is MNHEY and CDR2 SVGAGI. CDR3 in amino acids: CASSARDREEQYF. The CDR3 nucleotides are TGTGCCAGCAGTGCCCGGGACAGGGAGGAGCAGTACTTC.

DNA for the CDR3: TGTGCCAGCAGTTCATACAGGGAGGTAAAACTGTTTTTT. As protein: CASSSYREVKLFF. This chain joins TRBV28 and TRBJ1-4; a weak D match, TRBD1 (6 bases). Per germline, CDR1 MDHEN and CDR2 SYDVKM. V was shortened by 4 bases and J by 10 bases, with 13 bases between the two germline ends. CDR3 length: 13 amino acids.

This chain connects TRBV10-3 to TRBJ2-7; 7 positions match TRBD2. The CDR3 length is 13 residues. CDR1 is ENHRY, CDR2 SYGVKD, per germline. Trimming cost V 2 bases and J 2 bases; bases outside gene matches: 0. CDR3 sequence reads: CAISEAGAYEQYF. CDR3 in DNA: TGTGCCATCAGTGAGGCGGGAGCCTACGAGCAGTACTTC.

The V and J genes are TRBV12-2 and TRBJ2-7; TRBD2 is taken as the D call from the table, unchecked against the DNA. TRBV12-2 constitutes a pseudogene. This CDR3 region has 14 residues. For the CDR3, the DNA is TGTGCAAGTCGCCCCACGAGCGCCGCCTACGAGCAGTACTTC. Translating it yields CASRPTSAAYEQYF.

This chain uses TRBV6-1 with TRBJ2-3; D may correspond to TRBD1 or TRBD2 (5 bases each). V lost 2 bases, J lost 0 bases, and 15 bases lay in between. The CDR3 runs to 17 residues. The germline V gene encodes CDR1 MNHNS and CDR2 SASEGT. DNA for the CDR3: TGTGCCAGCAGTGAATTGGGACCTAGAAGTAGCACAGATACGCAGTATTTT. Translating gives CASSELGPRSSTDTQYF.

The chain recombines TRBV28 with TRBJ2-7; 8 nucleotides agree with TRBD2. The CDR3 length is 15 residues. With V trimmed by 3 bases and J by 2 bases, 6 bases remained unmatched. Germline CDR1 reads MDHEN; CDR2 reads SYDVKM. CDR3: CASSFETSVAYEQYF. The CDR3 coding sequence is TGTGCCAGCAGTTTCGAGACTAGCGTTGCCTACGAGCAGTACTTC.

The genes are TRBV20-1 and TRBJ2-1, with D unclear. Trimming stripped 3 bases from V and 3 bases from J, with 3 bases between. The CDR3 runs 11 residues. CDR1 and CDR2 (germline): DFQATT, SNEGSKA (reference sequence). The CDR3 DNA reads TGCAGTGCTAGTGTCTACAATGAGCAGTTCTTC. Translated: CSASVYNEQFF.

The chain is built from TRBV18 and TRBJ2-7, with D tentatively TRBD1 (5 bases). Germline values: CDR1 KGHSH, CDR2 LQKENI. The germline V and J ends were trimmed by 2 bases and 1 base, with 9 bases remaining between them. This CDR3 is 14 amino acids long. The CDR3 reads CASSPEAGSYEQYF. The CDR3 DNA sequence: TGTGCCAGCTCACCAGAGGCAGGGTCCTACGAGCAGTACTTC.